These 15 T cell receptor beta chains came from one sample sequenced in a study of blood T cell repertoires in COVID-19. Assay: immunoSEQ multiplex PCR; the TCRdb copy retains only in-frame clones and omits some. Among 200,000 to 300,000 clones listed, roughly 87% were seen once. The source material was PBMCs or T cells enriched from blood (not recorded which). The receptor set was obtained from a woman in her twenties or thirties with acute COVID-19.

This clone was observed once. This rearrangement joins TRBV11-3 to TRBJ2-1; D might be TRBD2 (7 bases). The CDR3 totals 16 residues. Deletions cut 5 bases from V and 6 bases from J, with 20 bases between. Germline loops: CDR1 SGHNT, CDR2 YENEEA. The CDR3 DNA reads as TGTGCCAGCAGCACAAGGGGGGGGGAGAAGGGCAATGAGCAGTTCTTC. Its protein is CASSTRGGEKGNEQFF.

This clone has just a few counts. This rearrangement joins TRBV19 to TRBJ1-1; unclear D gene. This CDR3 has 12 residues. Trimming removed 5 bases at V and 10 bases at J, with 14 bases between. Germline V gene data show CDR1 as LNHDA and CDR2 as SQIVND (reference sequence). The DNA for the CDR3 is TGTGCCAGTAGTCCAGGACTAACTCGAGCTTTCTTT. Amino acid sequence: CASSPGLTRAFF. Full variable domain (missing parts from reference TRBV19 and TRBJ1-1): DGGITQSPKYLFRKEGQNVTLSCEQNLNHDAMYWYRQDPGQGLRLIYYSQIVNDFQKGDIAEGYSVSREKKESFPLTVTSAQKNPTAFYLCASSPGLTRAFFGQGTRLTVV.

The CDR3 loop reads CASSPGRGTEAFF. The CDR3, as DNA: TGTGCCAGCAGCCCAGGAAGGGGAACTGAAGCTTTCTTT. The chain uses TRBV3-1 (or the pseudogene TRBV3-2) and TRBJ1-1; maybe TRBD1 (5 bases). The V end was cut by 4 bases, the J end by 5 bases, with 11 bases between. The CDR3 runs 13 residues. In germline, CDR1 is LGHDT, CDR2 YNNKEL (reference sequence).

The CDR3: CASSPGLTESYEQYF. Here the CDR3 DNA reads TGTGCCAGCTCACCTGGACTTACCGAGTCCTACGAGCAGTACTTC. This chain uses TRBV18 with TRBJ2-7; D is possibly TRBD2 (5 bases). The CDR3 contains 15 residues. Between the trimmed V and J ends, which lost 3 bases and 1 base, there was a span of 13 bases. Germline V gene data show CDR1 as KGHSH and CDR2 as LQKENI.

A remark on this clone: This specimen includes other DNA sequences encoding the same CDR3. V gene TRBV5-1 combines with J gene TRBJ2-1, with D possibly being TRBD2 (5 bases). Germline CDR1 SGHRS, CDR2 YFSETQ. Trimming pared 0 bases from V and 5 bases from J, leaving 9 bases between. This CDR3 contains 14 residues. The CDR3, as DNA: TGCGCCAGCAGCTTGGGCTCGACTAACAATGAGCAGTTCTTC. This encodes CASSLGSTNNEQFF.

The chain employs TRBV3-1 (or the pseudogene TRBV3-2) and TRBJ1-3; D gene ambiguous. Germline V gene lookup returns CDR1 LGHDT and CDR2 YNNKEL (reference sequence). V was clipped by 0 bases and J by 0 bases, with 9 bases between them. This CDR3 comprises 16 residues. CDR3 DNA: TGTGCCAGCAGCCAAGATCAATCCCCCTCTGGAAACACCATATATTTT. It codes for CASSQDQSPSGNTIYF.

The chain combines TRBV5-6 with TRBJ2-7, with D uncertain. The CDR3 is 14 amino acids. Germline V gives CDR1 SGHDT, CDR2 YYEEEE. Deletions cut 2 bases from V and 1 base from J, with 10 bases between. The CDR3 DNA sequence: TGTGCCAGCAGCTTTTCAATCAGTTCCTACGAGCAGTACTTC. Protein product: CASSFSISSYEQYF.

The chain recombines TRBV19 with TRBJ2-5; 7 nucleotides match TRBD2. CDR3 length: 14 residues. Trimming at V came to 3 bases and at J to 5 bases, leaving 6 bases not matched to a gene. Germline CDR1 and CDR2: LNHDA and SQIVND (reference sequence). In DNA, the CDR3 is TGTGCCAGTAGTATGGCAGCGGGGAGCGAGACCCAGTACTTC. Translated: CASSMAAGSETQYF.

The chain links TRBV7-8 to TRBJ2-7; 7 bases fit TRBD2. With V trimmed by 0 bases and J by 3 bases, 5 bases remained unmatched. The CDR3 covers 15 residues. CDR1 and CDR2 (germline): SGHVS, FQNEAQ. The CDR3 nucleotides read TGTGCCAGCAGCTTAGCGGGAGGGACCTACTACGAGCAGTACTTC. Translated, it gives CASSLAGGTYYEQYF.

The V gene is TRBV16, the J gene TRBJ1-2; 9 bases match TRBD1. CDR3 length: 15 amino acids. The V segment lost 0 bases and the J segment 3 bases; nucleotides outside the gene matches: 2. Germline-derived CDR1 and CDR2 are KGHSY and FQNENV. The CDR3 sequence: CASSQSTGGDYGYTF. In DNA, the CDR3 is TGTGCCAGCAGCCAATCGACAGGGGGAGACTATGGCTACACCTTC.

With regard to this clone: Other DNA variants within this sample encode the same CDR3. The CDR3 DNA sequence: TGTGCCATCAGGGACAGCCAAGAGACCCAGTACTTC. This codes for CAIRDSQETQYF. This chain joins TRBV10-3 and TRBJ2-5, with D perhaps matching TRBD1 (6 bases). Germline CDR1 reads ENHRY; CDR2 reads SYGVKD. V gave up 6 bases and J gave up 1 base, with 6 bases separating them. This CDR3 is 12 amino acids long.

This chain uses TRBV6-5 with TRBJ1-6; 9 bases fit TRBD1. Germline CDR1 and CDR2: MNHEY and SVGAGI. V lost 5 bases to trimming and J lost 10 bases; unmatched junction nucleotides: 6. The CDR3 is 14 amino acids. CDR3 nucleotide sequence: TGTGCCAGCAGTAACAGGGGGCGAGCGTCACCCCTCCACTTT. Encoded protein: CASSNRGRASPLHF.

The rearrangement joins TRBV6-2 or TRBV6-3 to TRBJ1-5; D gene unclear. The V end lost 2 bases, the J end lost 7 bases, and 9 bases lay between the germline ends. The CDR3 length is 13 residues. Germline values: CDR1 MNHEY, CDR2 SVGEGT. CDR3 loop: CASSYRSGQPQHF. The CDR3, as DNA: TGTGCCAGCAGTTACCGGAGCGGGCAGCCCCAGCATTTT.

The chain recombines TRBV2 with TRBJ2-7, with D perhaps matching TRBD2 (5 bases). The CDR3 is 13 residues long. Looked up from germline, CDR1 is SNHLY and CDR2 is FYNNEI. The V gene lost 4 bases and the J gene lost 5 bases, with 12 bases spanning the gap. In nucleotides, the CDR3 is TGTGCCAGCAGTGTGAGGGCGAGGAACGAGCAGTACTTC. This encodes CASSVRARNEQYF.

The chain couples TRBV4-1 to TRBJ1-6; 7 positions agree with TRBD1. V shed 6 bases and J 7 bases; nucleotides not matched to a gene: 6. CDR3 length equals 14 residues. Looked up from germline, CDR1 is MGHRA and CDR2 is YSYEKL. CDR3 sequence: CASRLNRGNSPLHF. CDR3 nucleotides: TGCGCCAGCAGACTAAACAGGGGAAATTCACCCCTCCACTTT.